This entry concerns a single T cell receptor (beta chain). The sample comes from a study of T-cell reconstitution after alpha-beta-depleted transplantation in children. The authors prepared the TCRbeta library with unique molecular identifiers. TCRdb re-called the PCR reads with MiXCR, one entry per CDR3 protein. The sample shows more than 250,000 distinct CDR3 sequences, 9.9% of them seen only once. The V end was cut by 3 bases, the J end by 3 bases, with 6 bases between. This CDR3 region has 11 residues. Germline CDR1 reads DFQATT; CDR2 reads SNEGSKA (reference sequence). This sequence joins TRBV20-1 and TRBJ2-7; D is unresolved. The sample was PBMCs from the stem cell graft donor, taken from the stem cell graft. The TCR was taken from a human donor who donated a stem cell graft to a child with SCID. The CDR3 is CSASLNYEQYF. Written as DNA, the CDR3 is TGCAGTGCTAGTTTGAACTACGAGCAGTACTTC.